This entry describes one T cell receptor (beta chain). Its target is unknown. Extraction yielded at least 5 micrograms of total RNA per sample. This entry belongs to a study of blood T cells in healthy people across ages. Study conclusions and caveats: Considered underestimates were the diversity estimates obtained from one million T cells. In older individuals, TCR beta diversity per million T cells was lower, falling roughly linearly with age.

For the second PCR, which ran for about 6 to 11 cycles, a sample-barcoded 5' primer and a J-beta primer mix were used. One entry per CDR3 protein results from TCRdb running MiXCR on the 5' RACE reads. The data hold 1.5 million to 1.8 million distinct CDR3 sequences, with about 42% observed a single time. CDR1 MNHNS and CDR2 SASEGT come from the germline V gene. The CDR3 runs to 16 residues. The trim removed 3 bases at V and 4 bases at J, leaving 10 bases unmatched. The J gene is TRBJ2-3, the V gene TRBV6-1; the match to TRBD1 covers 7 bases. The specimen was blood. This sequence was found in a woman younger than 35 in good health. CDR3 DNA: TGTGCCAGCAGTGAGGCGCGGCCAGGGGGTCCAGATACGCAGTATTTT. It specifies CASSEARPGGPDTQYF.